This entry features one T cell receptor beta chain sequence. Its antigen is as yet unknown. This specimen belongs to a study of cytomegalovirus exposure and HLA in healthy donors. The ends were cut back, 2 bases at V and 2 bases at J, with 4 bases in the middle. Germline values: CDR1 MNHNS, CDR2 SASEGT. This CDR3 spans 13 amino acids. Notes on the study in general: In terms of immune exposure information, only CMV serostatus was available.

PCR involved 60 Vbeta and 13 Jbeta primers. This table comes from immunoSEQ multiplex PCR, and its TCRdb copy is limited to in-frame clones, with some not included. The sample totals 150,000 to 200,000 clones. Sequences were obtained from PBMCs. The V call is TRBV6-1, the J call TRBJ1-5; D unclear. The clonotype comes from a woman younger than 30 in good health and CMV-seropositive. The CDR3 region has the DNA TGTGCCAGCAGTGAAATCGGCAATCAGCCCCAGCATTTT. This codes for CASSEIGNQPQHF.